This T cell receptor (beta chain) was sequenced during a study of regulatory T cells in long-lasting Graves disease. Specified time point: newly diagnosed GD, antithyroid drugs for less than 3 months. RNA isolated from PBMCs was used to make the TCR library. CDR3 size: 14 residues. The V and J ends lost 7 bases and 5 bases, in that order; junction bases with no gene match: 6. Germline assignment: CDR1 MNHNS and CDR2 SASEGT. Library construction for TCR beta used iRepertoire HTBI primers and Arm-PCR of CDR3 regions. TCRdb independently ran MiXCR on the multiplex PCR reads; one entry per CDR3 protein. The table has some 450,000 distinct CDR3 sequences, about a sixth seen once. These data also featured in a second study, about T cells in Graves' hyperthyroidism and ophthalmopathy.

This chain joins TRBV6-1 and TRBJ1-4; 8 bases align to TRBD1. Sequenced material: peripheral blood mononuclear cells (PBMCs), taken at new diagnosis, from a patient treated with antithyroid drugs. This receptor was taken from a woman in her 30s with Graves disease. The CDR3 nucleotides read TGTGCCAGCAAGCCAGGGGGCGGAAATGAAAAACTGTTTTTT. This codes for CASKPGGGNEKLFF.